The clone carrying this T cell receptor beta chain was detected many times. What it recognizes is unknown. Germline V lookup: CDR1 SGHRS, CDR2 YFSETQ. The CDR3 has 15 residues. Trimming stripped 2 bases from V and 4 bases from J, with 12 bases between. This sample stems from a study of identical twins. General observations from the study: Fewer insertions marked abundant cord blood beta clonotypes; young adult naive trended weakly, memory not at all.

A universal primer site came from template switching; cDNA carried unique molecular identifiers. TCRdb re-derived calls from the 5' RACE reads in MiXCR, one entry per CDR3 protein. The repertoire includes 200,000 to 250,000 distinct CDR3 sequences, approximately 12% of them detected once, and about 4% sits in the top ten. This sample also belongs to another study, concerning yellow fever vaccine responses in identical twins. That paper notes: Twins reportedly showed a vaccine T cell response that seemed partly convergent and partly personalized.

Sequencing used memory (CD45RO+) T cells sorted from blood. J is TRBJ2-2 and V is TRBV5-1, with D uncertain. The source of this sequence is a woman between 18 and 29 years old in good health. The CDR3 loop is CASSFKGTFTGELFF. For the CDR3, the DNA is TGCGCCAGCAGCTTTAAGGGTACCTTCACCGGGGAGCTGTTTTTT.